Listed below are T cell receptor beta chains from one sample, sequenced in a study of shared clonotypes between healthy human individuals. Profiling relied on immunoSEQ multiplex PCR, and the TCRdb table lists in-frame clones only, not all of them. The table shows 1.6 million or so clones, with approximately 97% occurring only once. Material for sequencing was naive CD4+ T cells sorted from blood. The receptors originated from a young man in good health. CDR3s include the opening cysteine and the closing phenylalanine or tryptophan. The order of the fields is J gene, D gene, clone size, V gene, CDR3 protein, CDR3 DNA. D genes are given only for firm matches. Some rows have no size entry. The others give once, few or many, or a class for an expanded clone.

j_call: TRBJ2-3; d_call: TRBD1; clone_size: NA; v_call: TRBV29-1; cdr3_aa: CSGGQGGTDTQYF; cdr3_nt: TGCAGCGGCGGACAGGGTGGAACAGATACGCAGTATTTT
j_call: TRBJ1-4; d_call: TRBD1; clone_size: NA; v_call: TRBV7-9; cdr3_aa: CASSWRQGTNEKLFF; cdr3_nt: TGTGCCAGCAGCTGGAGACAGGGAACTAATGAAAAACTGTTTTTT
j_call: TRBJ2-7; d_call: TRBD1; clone_size: NA; v_call: TRBV28; cdr3_aa: CASSMTGFEQYF; cdr3_nt: TGTGCCAGCAGCATGACAGGGTTCGAGCAGTACTTC
j_call: TRBJ2-3; d_call: NA; clone_size: NA; v_call: TRBV9; cdr3_aa: CASSVSTDTQYF; cdr3_nt: TGTGCCAGCAGCGTCAGTACAGATACGCAGTATTTT
j_call: TRBJ2-7; d_call: NA; clone_size: NA; v_call: TRBV27; cdr3_aa: CASRGAGPPSYEQYF; cdr3_nt: TGTGCCAGCAGGGGGGCGGGGCCTCCTTCCTACGAGCAGTACTTC
j_call: TRBJ1-5; d_call: NA; clone_size: NA; v_call: TRBV28; cdr3_aa: CASSVWSGIGSNQPQHF; cdr3_nt: TGTGCCAGCAGTGTATGGTCAGGGATTGGAAGCAATCAGCCCCAGCATTTT
j_call: TRBJ2-2; d_call: NA; clone_size: NA; v_call: TRBV9; cdr3_aa: CASSVDSGRGELFF; cdr3_nt: TGTGCCAGCAGCGTTGATAGCGGCAGGGGGGAGCTGTTTTTT
j_call: TRBJ2-7; d_call: TRBD1; clone_size: NA; v_call: TRBV27; cdr3_aa: CASSRKWDSYEQYF; cdr3_nt: TGTGCCAGCAGCCGCAAATGGGACAGTTACGAGCAGTACTTC
j_call: TRBJ2-7; d_call: NA; clone_size: NA; v_call: TRBV28; cdr3_aa: CASSLVGGEQYF; cdr3_nt: TGTGCCAGCAGTTTAGTCGGGGGCGAGCAGTACTTC
j_call: TRBJ2-1; d_call: NA; clone_size: NA; v_call: TRBV7-6; cdr3_aa: CASSLAPKSSYNEQFF; cdr3_nt: TGTGCCAGCAGCTTAGCTCCGAAGAGCTCCTACAATGAGCAGTTCTTC
j_call: TRBJ2-1; d_call: NA; clone_size: NA; v_call: TRBV10-1; cdr3_aa: CASSGHRATGEQFF; cdr3_nt: TGCGCCAGCAGTGGACACAGGGCTACGGGTGAGCAGTTCTTC
j_call: TRBJ2-7; d_call: NA; clone_size: NA; v_call: TRBV9; cdr3_aa: CASSPRQVSYEQYF; cdr3_nt: TGTGCCAGCAGCCCGAGACAGGTCTCCTACGAGCAGTACTTC
j_call: TRBJ1-1; d_call: TRBD1; clone_size: NA; v_call: TRBV7-8; cdr3_aa: CASSPRRGQANTEAFF; cdr3_nt: TGTGCCAGCAGCCCTAGACGGGGACAGGCGAACACTGAAGCTTTCTTT
j_call: TRBJ2-7; d_call: TRBD2; clone_size: NA; v_call: TRBV29-1; cdr3_aa: CSVAQTSVTYEQYF; cdr3_nt: TGCAGCGTTGCCCAGACTAGCGTAACCTACGAGCAGTACTTC
j_call: TRBJ1-1; d_call: NA; clone_size: NA; v_call: TRBV18; cdr3_aa: CASAQGKGTEAFF; cdr3_nt: TGTGCCAGCGCCCAGGGAAAAGGGACTGAAGCTTTCTTT
j_call: TRBJ1-4; d_call: NA; clone_size: NA; v_call: TRBV29-1; cdr3_aa: CSGRRGPNEKLFF; cdr3_nt: TGCAGCGGCCGCAGGGGCCCCAATGAAAAACTGTTTTTT
j_call: TRBJ2-2; d_call: TRBD1; clone_size: NA; v_call: TRBV2; cdr3_aa: CASSEQGALTGELFF; cdr3_nt: TGTGCCAGCAGCGAACAGGGGGCGCTTACCGGGGAGCTGTTTTTT
j_call: TRBJ1-2; d_call: NA; clone_size: NA; v_call: TRBV19; cdr3_aa: CASSIDASGYTF; cdr3_nt: TGTGCCAGTAGTATCGATGCGAGCGGCTACACCTTC
j_call: TRBJ2-3; d_call: NA; clone_size: once; v_call: TRBV2; cdr3_aa: CASRWWTDPIRPDTQYF; cdr3_nt: TGTGCCAGCAGGTGGTGGACTGATCCCATCAGGCCAGATACGCAGTATTTT
j_call: TRBJ2-2; d_call: NA; clone_size: once; v_call: TRBV30; cdr3_aa: CACNKQGKANTGELFF; cdr3_nt: TGTGCCTGCAATAAACAAGGCAAAGCGAACACCGGGGAGCTGTTTTTT
j_call: TRBJ2-1; d_call: TRBD2; clone_size: NA; v_call: TRBV27; cdr3_aa: CASSPRLAELSYNEQFF; cdr3_nt: TGTGCCAGCAGTCCACGACTAGCGGAGTTGTCCTACAATGAGCAGTTCTTC
j_call: TRBJ2-5; d_call: NA; clone_size: NA; v_call: TRBV7-2; cdr3_aa: CASSSFETQYF; cdr3_nt: TGTGCCAGCAGTTCCTTTGAGACCCAGTACTTC
j_call: TRBJ2-5; d_call: TRBD1; clone_size: NA; v_call: TRBV6-1; cdr3_aa: CASKAGGEKTQYF; cdr3_nt: TGTGCCAGCAAGGCAGGGGGCGAGAAGACCCAGTACTTC
j_call: TRBJ1-2; d_call: TRBD1; clone_size: NA; v_call: TRBV19; cdr3_aa: CASSTRGDRAGYTF; cdr3_nt: TGTGCCAGTAGTACGAGAGGGGACAGGGCTGGCTACACCTTC
j_call: TRBJ2-7; d_call: NA; clone_size: NA; v_call: TRBV9; cdr3_aa: CASSWGADGYEQYF; cdr3_nt: TGTGCCAGCAGCTGGGGGGCGGATGGATACGAGCAGTACTTC
j_call: TRBJ2-1; d_call: TRBD2; clone_size: NA; v_call: TRBV9; cdr3_aa: CASSVAGDNEQFF; cdr3_nt: TGTGCCAGCAGCGTCGCGGGAGACAATGAGCAGTTCTTC
j_call: TRBJ2-3; d_call: NA; clone_size: NA; v_call: TRBV19; cdr3_aa: CASSRGATDTQYF; cdr3_nt: TGTGCCAGTAGTAGGGGTGCAACAGATACGCAGTATTTT
j_call: TRBJ2-1; d_call: NA; clone_size: NA; v_call: TRBV7-8; cdr3_aa: CASSLSANEQFF; cdr3_nt: TGTGCCAGCAGCTTATCGGCCAATGAGCAGTTCTTC
j_call: TRBJ2-1; d_call: NA; clone_size: NA; v_call: TRBV7-6; cdr3_aa: CASSLAPGRDHNEQFF; cdr3_nt: TGTGCCAGCAGCCTTGCACCAGGGCGTGATCACAATGAGCAGTTCTTC
j_call: TRBJ1-4; d_call: NA; clone_size: NA; v_call: TRBV5-4; cdr3_aa: CASSLGLGTNEKLFF; cdr3_nt: TGTGCCAGCAGCCTTGGTTTAGGAACTAATGAAAAACTGTTTTTT
j_call: TRBJ2-5; d_call: NA; clone_size: NA; v_call: TRBV2; cdr3_aa: CASSEALHDSTQYF; cdr3_nt: TGTGCCAGCAGTGAAGCGCTTCATGACTCGACCCAGTACTTC
j_call: TRBJ2-1; d_call: NA; clone_size: NA; v_call: TRBV30; cdr3_aa: CAWEDRGNEQFF; cdr3_nt: TGTGCCTGGGAAGACAGAGGGAATGAGCAGTTCTTC
j_call: TRBJ1-5; d_call: NA; clone_size: NA; v_call: TRBV4-1; cdr3_aa: CASSQGVTSNQPQHF; cdr3_nt: TGCGCCAGCAGCCAAGGGGTCACTAGCAATCAGCCCCAGCATTTT
j_call: TRBJ2-6; d_call: TRBD1; clone_size: NA; v_call: TRBV28; cdr3_aa: CASSSPGTGNVLTF; cdr3_nt: TGTGCCAGCAGTTCTCCCGGGACAGGGAATGTCCTGACTTTC
j_call: TRBJ2-5; d_call: TRBD2; clone_size: NA; v_call: TRBV29-1; cdr3_aa: CSVPTSGSWQETQYF; cdr3_nt: TGCAGCGTACCCACTAGCGGGAGTTGGCAAGAGACCCAGTACTTC
j_call: TRBJ1-4; d_call: NA; clone_size: NA; v_call: TRBV10-3; cdr3_aa: CAISESSGGSTNEKLFF; cdr3_nt: TGTGCCATCAGTGAGTCCTCCGGGGGATCAACTAATGAAAAACTGTTTTTT
j_call: TRBJ1-3; d_call: NA; clone_size: NA; v_call: TRBV7-2; cdr3_aa: CASSLFAGRLGNTIYF; cdr3_nt: TGTGCCAGCAGCCTCTTCGCGGGACGCCTTGGAAACACCATATATTTT
j_call: TRBJ1-5; d_call: TRBD1; clone_size: NA; v_call: TRBV19; cdr3_aa: CASSIGTASQPQHF; cdr3_nt: TGTGCCAGTAGTATTGGGACAGCAAGCCAGCCCCAGCATTTT
j_call: TRBJ2-6; d_call: NA; clone_size: NA; v_call: TRBV10-3; cdr3_aa: CAISTGRSSGANVLTF; cdr3_nt: TGTGCCATTTCTACGGGACGTTCCTCTGGGGCCAACGTCCTGACTTTC
j_call: TRBJ2-7; d_call: TRBD2; clone_size: NA; v_call: TRBV4-3; cdr3_aa: CASSQASGRLNEQYF; cdr3_nt: TGCGCCAGCAGCCAAGCGAGCGGGAGATTAAACGAGCAGTACTTC
j_call: TRBJ2-7; d_call: NA; clone_size: NA; v_call: TRBV28; cdr3_aa: CASSPGSSYEQYF; cdr3_nt: TGTGCCAGCAGCCCAGGATCCTCCTACGAGCAGTACTTC
j_call: TRBJ2-2; d_call: NA; clone_size: once; v_call: TRBV7-5; cdr3_aa: CVRSLGTGYTGELFF; cdr3_nt: TGTGTCAGAAGCTTAGGGACAGGGTACACCGGGGAGCTGTTTTTT
j_call: TRBJ1-5; d_call: TRBD1; clone_size: few; v_call: TRBV2; cdr3_aa: CASHLAGQNSNQPQHF; cdr3_nt: TGTGCCAGCCATTTAGCGGGACAGAATAGCAATCAGCCCCAGCATTTT
j_call: TRBJ2-1; d_call: NA; clone_size: NA; v_call: TRBV30; cdr3_aa: CAWSQELVYNEQFF; cdr3_nt: TGTGCCTGGAGTCAAGAACTAGTGTACAATGAGCAGTTCTTC
j_call: TRBJ2-2; d_call: NA; clone_size: NA; v_call: TRBV5-5; cdr3_aa: CASSMVSGELFF; cdr3_nt: TGTGCCTCCAGTATGGTTTCTGGGGAGCTGTTTTTT
j_call: TRBJ2-1; d_call: TRBD2; clone_size: NA; v_call: TRBV2; cdr3_aa: CASSASGQSSYNEQFF; cdr3_nt: TGTGCCAGCAGTGCTAGCGGCCAGAGCTCCTACAATGAGCAGTTCTTC
j_call: TRBJ1-5; d_call: NA; clone_size: NA; v_call: TRBV18; cdr3_aa: CASDHEARDQPQHF; cdr3_nt: TGTGCCAGCGACCACGAGGCTAGAGATCAGCCCCAGCATTTT
j_call: TRBJ2-7; d_call: NA; clone_size: NA; v_call: TRBV7-9; cdr3_aa: CASSLVRDTSYEQYF; cdr3_nt: TGTGCCAGCAGCTTAGTCCGGGACACAAGCTACGAGCAGTACTTC
j_call: TRBJ1-4; d_call: NA; clone_size: NA; v_call: TRBV5-3; cdr3_aa: CARSWVATNEKLFF; cdr3_nt: TGTGCCAGAAGTTGGGTTGCAACTAATGAAAAACTGTTTTTT
j_call: TRBJ1-4; d_call: TRBD1; clone_size: NA; v_call: TRBV6-5; cdr3_aa: CASSYLDRVFEKLFF; cdr3_nt: TGTGCCAGCAGTTACCTGGACAGGGTATTCGAAAAACTGTTTTTT
j_call: TRBJ2-7; d_call: NA; clone_size: NA; v_call: TRBV5-1; cdr3_aa: CASSFGGPGEQYF; cdr3_nt: TGCGCCAGCAGCTTCGGGGGTCCAGGCGAGCAGTACTTC
j_call: TRBJ2-5; d_call: NA; clone_size: NA; v_call: TRBV11-2; cdr3_aa: CASSLGYREETQYF; cdr3_nt: TGTGCCAGCAGCTTAGGTTACCGCGAAGAGACCCAGTACTTC
j_call: TRBJ2-3; d_call: TRBD2; clone_size: NA; v_call: TRBV7-2; cdr3_aa: CASTLAGGGADTQYF; cdr3_nt: TGTGCCAGCACTCTAGCGGGGGGAGGCGCAGATACGCAGTATTTT
j_call: TRBJ2-3; d_call: NA; clone_size: NA; v_call: TRBV5-1; cdr3_aa: CASSLSADTQYF; cdr3_nt: TGCGCCAGCAGCCTAAGCGCAGATACGCAGTATTTT